One sample yielded the 24 T cell receptor beta chains listed below, sequenced in a study of tumor-infiltrating lymphocytes in primary liver carcinoma (dated by TCRdb to about 2017). The run used an Illumina HiSeq 2500. A constant-region primer and ProtoScript II reverse transcriptase were used to reverse-transcribe TCRbeta-specific cDNA from approximately 500 ng total RNA. Construction of the TCRbeta libraries relied on three nested rounds of multiplex PCR, following a slightly modified ARM-PCR procedure. Each of the first two PCR rounds ran for approximately 9 cycles using multiplex TRBV1-TRBV30 forward primers together with a Cbeta reverse primer. Clones were called with MiXCR by TCRdb after fastp trimmed the public reads at Q25, and only in-frame beta chains were retained. Entries are consolidated by CDR3 protein sequence, retaining the most common genes and DNA. In this sample the table shows about 320,000 distinct CDR3 sequences, approximately 60% of which occur a single time. The ten largest account for roughly 8.6% of the sample.

RNA from unsorted whole blood was extracted with TRIzol reagent, and germline DNA was obtained with the DNeasy Blood & Tissue kit. The specimen was peripheral blood. These receptors all stem from a man aged 35 to 55 with primary liver carcinoma and hepatitis B virus infection.

This clonotype has at least ten counts. The chain combines TRBV12-3 or TRBV12-4 with TRBJ2-2, with D unclear. The CDR3 runs to 13 residues. V lost 2 bases to trimming and J lost 6 bases, with 7 bases between them. CDR3 region: CASSLSASGELFF. The DNA of the CDR3 is TGTGCCAGCAGTTTATCAGCGTCCGGGGAGCTGTTTTTT.

This clonotype showed up many times. The chain has TRBV11-3 and TRBJ2-6; 7 bases are shared with TRBD1. V lost 5 bases, J lost 0 bases, and 4 bases stayed unmatched. The CDR3 has 16 amino acids. Germline loops: CDR1 SGHNT, CDR2 YENEEA. Written as DNA, the CDR3 is TGTGCCAGCAGCCGGGACAGCATCTCTGGGGCCAACGTCCTGACTTTC. Its translation: CASSRDSISGANVLTF.

This clonotype turned up a few times. J is TRBJ1-1 and V is TRBV6-1; possibly TRBD1 for D (5 bases). This CDR3 region has 13 residues. The V gene lost 8 bases and the J gene lost 3 bases, with 13 bases spanning the gap. Germline-derived CDR1 and CDR2 are MNHNS and SASEGT. This chain's CDR3 is CASWGSTYTEAFF. Here the CDR3 DNA reads TGTGCCAGCTGGGGCAGTACCTACACTGAAGCTTTCTTT.

A remark on this clonotype: This may stem from a read error, because a much larger clone lies one nucleotide away. The V gene is TRBV12-3 or TRBV12-4, the J gene TRBJ1-6, with D tentatively TRBD1 (5 bases). The CDR3 has 14 residues. V lost 8 bases, J lost 12 bases, and 20 bases lay in between. For the CDR3, the DNA is TGTGCCAGCGCCGTAGGGCAGGGAAGTTTACCCCTCCACTTT. Residues: CASAVGQGSLPLHF.

This clonotype has a count of ten or more. The genes are TRBV4-1 and TRBJ2-3; D ambiguous. Germline V gives CDR1 MGHRA, CDR2 YSYEKL. V shed 4 bases and J shed 4 bases, with 12 bases lying between them. This CDR3 has 14 residues. The CDR3, as DNA: TGCGCCAGCAGCCGCTCTCTAGGCCCAGATACGCAGTATTTT. Its translation: CASSRSLGPDTQYF.

This clonotype turned up a few times. The CDR3 is CAWSIAGGNYEQYF. The CDR3 DNA is TGTGCCTGGAGCATAGCGGGAGGAAACTACGAGCAGTACTTC. V usage is TRBV30 and J usage is TRBJ2-7; 10 nucleotides align to TRBD2. V lost 3 bases and J lost 3; bases outside the gene matches: 5. The germline gives CDR1 GTSNPN, CDR2 SVGIG (reference sequence). The CDR3 sequence is 14 residues long.

On this clonotype: A much bigger clone sits one base away, suggesting this may be a read error. The chain combines TRBV12-3 or TRBV12-4 with TRBJ1-2; TRBD1 agrees at 7 bases. The J segment lost 1 base and the V segment lost 6 bases, leaving 5 bases of the junction unmatched. There are 14 residues in the CDR3. In DNA, the CDR3 is TGTGCCAGCAGACAGGGGTGCCTTAACTATGGCTACACCTTC. Its translation: CASRQGCLNYGYTF.

The gene calls are TRBV28 and TRBJ1-4; tentatively, D is TRBD1 (5 bases). Per germline, CDR1 MDHEN and CDR2 SYDVKM. V shed 10 bases and J shed 7 bases, with 19 bases lying between them. CDR3 size: 14 residues. CDR3 sequence: CANRPNPGSEKLFF. In nucleotides, the CDR3 is TGTGCCAACCGCCCCAACCCAGGGAGTGAAAAACTGTTTTTT.

V usage is TRBV5-1 and J usage is TRBJ2-1; the D gene is possibly TRBD2 (5 bases). The CDR3 length is 14 residues. Germline assignment: CDR1 SGHRS and CDR2 YFSETQ. Trimming pared 2 bases from V and 7 bases from J, leaving 13 bases between. CDR3 protein: CASSFGVAWNEQFF. In DNA form, the CDR3 reads TGCGCCAGCAGCTTCGGGGTCGCGTGGAATGAGCAGTTCTTC.

Notes on this clonotype: A read error may be the cause here, since a much bigger clone is one base away. This rearrangement joins TRBV4-1 to TRBJ2-7; 8 bases fit TRBD2. The CDR3 contains 15 residues. Germline V gene data show CDR1 as MGHRA and CDR2 as YSYEKL. Here the CDR3 reads CANSQEQAGGDEQYF. The CDR3 nucleotides read TGCGCCAACAGCCAAGAACAGGCGGGAGGAGACGAGCAGTACTTC.

V usage is TRBV14 and J usage is TRBJ1-2; 10 positions agree with TRBD1. CDR1 and CDR2 from the germline V gene are SGHDN and FVKESK. J gave up 6 bases and V 4 bases, and 14 bases lay outside the gene matches. The CDR3 covers 17 residues. This CDR3 reads CASSRWDRGDFRHGYTF. In nucleotides, the CDR3 is TGTGCCAGCAGCCGGTGGGACAGGGGAGACTTCCGGCATGGCTACACCTTC.

Concerning this clonotype: A clone one base away is much larger, so this may be a read error. The chain recombines TRBV10-3 with TRBJ1-5, with 10 bases matching TRBD1. Germline V gene lookup returns CDR1 ENHRY and CDR2 SYGVKD. This CDR3 is 15 amino acids long. The CDR3 loop reads CAISKGQGTGQPHHF. The CDR3 nucleotides read TGTGCCATCAGTAAGGGACAGGGGACAGGTCAGCCCCATCATTTT.

For this clonotype: At one of its ends the junction is not consistent with the germline gene, which may arise from a read error. The J gene is TRBJ1-5, the V gene TRBV30; no definite D call. From germline, CDR1 is GTSNPN and CDR2 SVGIG (reference sequence). This CDR3 spans 14 amino acids. CDR3 sequence reads: CAWSAQPGFQLQHF. DNA of the CDR3: TGTGCCTGGAGCGCCCAACCCGGGTTTCAGCTCCAGCATTTT.

The sample holds many counts of this clonotype. The V and J genes are TRBV6-5 and TRBJ1-4; no reliable D call. V gave up 5 bases and J gave up 7 bases, with 14 bases separating them. The CDR3 sequence is 14 residues long. In germline, CDR1 is MNHEY, CDR2 SVGAGI. CDR3 amino acids: CASSPRAGTEKLFF. CDR3 nucleotide sequence: TGTGCCAGCAGTCCTCGGGCGGGTACTGAAAAACTGTTTTTT.

The chain is built from TRBV27 and TRBJ1-1; D is undetermined. The CDR3 is 13 residues long. V was pared by 6 bases and J by 3 bases, with 11 bases between. Germline V gene lookup returns CDR1 MNHEY and CDR2 SMNVEV (reference sequence). The CDR3 DNA follows: TGTGCCAGCAGCCATATGTGGGACACTGAAGCTTTCTTT. Translated: CASSHMWDTEAFF.

V usage is TRBV19 and J usage is TRBJ1-2; D is unresolved. CDR1 and CDR2 from the germline V gene are LNHDA and SQIVND (reference sequence). The V and J ends lost 3 bases and 3 bases respectively, with 8 bases between them. The CDR3 covers 13 residues. CDR3 nucleotide sequence: TGTGCCAGTAGTATCGGTACAGACTATGGCTACACCTTC. This encodes CASSIGTDYGYTF. Variable domain in full (rest from reference TRBV19 and TRBJ1-2): DGGITQSPKYLFRKEGQNVTLSCEQNLNHDAMYWYRQDPGQGLRLIYYSQIVNDFQKGDIAEGYSVSREKKESFPLTVTSAQKNPTAFYLCASSIGTDYGYTFGSGTRLTVV.

This clonotype has ten or more counts. This chain links TRBV5-4 with TRBJ2-7; D is possibly TRBD1 (5 bases). CDR1 is SGHNT and CDR2 is YYREEE in the germline V gene (reference sequence). The CDR3 consists of 13 residues. V lost 3 bases, J lost 3 bases, and 10 bases lay in between. CDR3: CASSSMQGYEQYF. CDR3 DNA: TGTGCCAGCAGCTCCATGCAGGGCTACGAGCAGTACTTC.

In this sample, this clonotype turned up many times. The rearrangement links TRBV6-5 to TRBJ1-5; D not resolved. Per the germline V gene, CDR1 is MNHEY and CDR2 is SVGAGI. The CDR3 has 13 amino acids. V was pared by 6 bases and J by 4 bases, with 10 bases between. The CDR3 region has the DNA TGTGCCAGCAGAGAGACACTAAATCAGCCCCAGCATTTT. Residues: CASRETLNQPQHF.

For this clonotype: A much more abundant neighbour one base away suggests this may be a read error. The V and J genes are TRBV4-1 and TRBJ2-3; D gene uncertain. CDR1 is MGHRA, CDR2 YSYEKL, per germline. The CDR3 totals 14 residues. CDR3 bases: TGCGTCAGCAGCCTGGGAAGGAACACAGATACGCAGTATTTT. Its protein is CVSSLGRNTDTQYF.

For this clonotype: With a much larger clone just one base away, this may be a read error. This chain joins TRBV6-1 and TRBJ2-1, with D possibly matching TRBD2 (5 bases). CDR3 length equals 15 residues. Trimming stripped 5 bases from V and 9 bases from J, with 20 bases between. Looked up from germline, CDR1 is MNHNS and CDR2 is SASEGT. This chain's CDR3 is CASSRAQLVGVEQFF. The CDR3 DNA is TGTGCCAGCAGTAGAGCGCAACTAGTGGGAGTTGAGCAGTTCTTC.

This clonotype has just one count. The CDR3 carries no conserved terminal phenylalanine or tryptophan, so it likely arises from a read error. In DNA form, the CDR3 reads TGCAGCGTCGGGGGGGTATCGACCTACGAGCAGTACCAC. Amino acid sequence: CSVGGVSTYEQYH. V usage is TRBV29-1 and J usage is TRBJ2-7; TRBD2 aligns across 8 bases. Looked up from germline, CDR1 is SQVTM and CDR2 is ANQGSEA. Trimming took 6 bases from V and 2 from J; bases not matched to a gene: 6. This CDR3 is 13 amino acids long.

This clonotype has just a few counts. This chain uses TRBV14 with TRBJ1-6; D not certain. The CDR3 contains 15 residues. The germline V gene has CDR1 SGHDN and CDR2 FVKESK. V lost 2 bases, J lost 8 bases, and 13 bases lay in between. The CDR3 sequence: CASSQSLGSHSPLHF. CDR3 bases: TGTGCCAGCAGCCAATCCTTGGGCAGCCATTCACCCCTCCACTTT.

As concerns this clonotype: This may arise from a read error, as a much more abundant clone is one base away. This chain uses TRBV6-2 or TRBV6-3 with TRBJ1-5; D remains unclear. Deletions cut 9 bases from V and 5 bases from J, with 14 bases between. This CDR3 is built from 13 residues. Germline V CDR1 and CDR2: MNHEY, SVGEGT. CDR3 loop: CASMGSRDQPQHF. CDR3 nucleotides: TGTGCCAGTATGGGGTCACGCGATCAGCCCCAGCATTTT.

To note about this clonotype: Because the CDR3 is missing its conserved closing phenylalanine or tryptophan, this is likely a read error. V and J are TRBV29-1 and TRBJ2-7; D gene ambiguous. CDR1 is SQVTM and CDR2 is ANQGSEA in the germline V gene. Trimming removed 6 bases from V and 3 bases from J, with 12 bases in between. The CDR3 is 12 amino acids. The CDR3 region is CSVWPEVYEQYY. The CDR3 bases are TGCAGCGTGTGGCCAGAGGTCTACGAGCAGTACTAC.